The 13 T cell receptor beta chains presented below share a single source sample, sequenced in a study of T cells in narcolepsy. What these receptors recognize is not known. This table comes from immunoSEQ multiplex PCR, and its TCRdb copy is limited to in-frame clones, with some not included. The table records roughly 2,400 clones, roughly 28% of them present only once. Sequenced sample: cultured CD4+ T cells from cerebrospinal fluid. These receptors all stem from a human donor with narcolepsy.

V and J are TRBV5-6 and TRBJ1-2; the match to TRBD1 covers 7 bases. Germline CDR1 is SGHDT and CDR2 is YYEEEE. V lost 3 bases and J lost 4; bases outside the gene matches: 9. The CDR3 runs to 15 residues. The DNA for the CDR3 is TGTGCCAGCAGCTCCACCGGACAGGATACCTATGGCTACACCTTC. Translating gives CASSSTGQDTYGYTF.

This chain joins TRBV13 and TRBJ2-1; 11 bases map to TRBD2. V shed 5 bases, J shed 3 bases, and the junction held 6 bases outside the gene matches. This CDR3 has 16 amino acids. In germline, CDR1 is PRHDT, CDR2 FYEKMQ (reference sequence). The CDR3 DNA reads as TGTGCCAGCAGCCTCGGACTAGCGGGTCACTACAATGAGCAGTTCTTC. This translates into CASSLGLAGHYNEQFF.

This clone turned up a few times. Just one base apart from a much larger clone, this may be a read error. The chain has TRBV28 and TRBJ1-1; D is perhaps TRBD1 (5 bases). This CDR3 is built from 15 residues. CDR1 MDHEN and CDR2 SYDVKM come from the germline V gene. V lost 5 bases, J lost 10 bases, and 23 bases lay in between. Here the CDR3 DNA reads TGTGCCAGCAGTGCATGGATGACAGTCAGGGTTGGAGCTTTCTTT. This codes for CASSAWMTVRVGAFF.

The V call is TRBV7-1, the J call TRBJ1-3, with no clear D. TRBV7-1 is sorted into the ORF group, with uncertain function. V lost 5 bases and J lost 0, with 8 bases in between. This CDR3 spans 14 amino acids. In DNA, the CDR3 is TGTGCCAGCAGCCTCACAGACTCTGGAAACACCATATATTTT. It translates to CASSLTDSGNTIYF.

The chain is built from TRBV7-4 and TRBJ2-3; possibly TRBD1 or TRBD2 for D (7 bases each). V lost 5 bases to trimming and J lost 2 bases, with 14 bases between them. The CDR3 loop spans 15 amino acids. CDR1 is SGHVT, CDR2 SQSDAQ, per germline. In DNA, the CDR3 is TGTGCCAGCAGCGTCCAGGGGGGGAACACAGATACGCAGTATTTT. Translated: CASSVQGGNTDTQYF.

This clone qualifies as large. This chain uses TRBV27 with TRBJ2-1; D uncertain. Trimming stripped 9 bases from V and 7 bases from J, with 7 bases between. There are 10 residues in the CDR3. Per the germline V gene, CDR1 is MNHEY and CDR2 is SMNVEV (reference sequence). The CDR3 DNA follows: TGTGCCAGTCGCAGGAATGAGCAGTTCTTC. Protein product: CASRRNEQFF.

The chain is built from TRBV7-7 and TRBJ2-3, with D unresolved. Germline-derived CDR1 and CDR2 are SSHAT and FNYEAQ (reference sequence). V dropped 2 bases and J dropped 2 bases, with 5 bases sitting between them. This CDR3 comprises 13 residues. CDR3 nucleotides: TGTGCCAGCAGCTTAAGGCCCACAGATACGCAGTATTTT. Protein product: CASSLRPTDTQYF.

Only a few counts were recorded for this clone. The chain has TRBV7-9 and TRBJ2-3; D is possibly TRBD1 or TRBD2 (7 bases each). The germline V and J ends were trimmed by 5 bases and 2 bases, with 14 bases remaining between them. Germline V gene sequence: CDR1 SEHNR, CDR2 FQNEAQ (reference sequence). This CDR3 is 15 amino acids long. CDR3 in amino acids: CASSVQGGNTDTQYF. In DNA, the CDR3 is TGTGCCAGCAGCGTCCAGGGGGGGAACACAGATACGCAGTATTTT.

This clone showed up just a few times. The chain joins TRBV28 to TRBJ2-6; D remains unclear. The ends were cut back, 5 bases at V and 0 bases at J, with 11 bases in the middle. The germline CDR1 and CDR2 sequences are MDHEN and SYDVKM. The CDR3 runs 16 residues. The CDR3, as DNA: TGTGCCAGCAGTGGATCAAGATTCTCTGGGGCCAACGTCCTGACTTTC. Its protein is CASSGSRFSGANVLTF.

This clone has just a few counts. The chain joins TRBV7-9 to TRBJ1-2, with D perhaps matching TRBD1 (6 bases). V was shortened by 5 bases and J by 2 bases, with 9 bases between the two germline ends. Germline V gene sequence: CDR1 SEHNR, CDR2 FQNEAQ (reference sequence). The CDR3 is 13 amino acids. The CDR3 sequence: CASSPTGNYGYTF. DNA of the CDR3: TGTGCCAGCAGCCCTACAGGGAACTATGGCTACACCTTC.

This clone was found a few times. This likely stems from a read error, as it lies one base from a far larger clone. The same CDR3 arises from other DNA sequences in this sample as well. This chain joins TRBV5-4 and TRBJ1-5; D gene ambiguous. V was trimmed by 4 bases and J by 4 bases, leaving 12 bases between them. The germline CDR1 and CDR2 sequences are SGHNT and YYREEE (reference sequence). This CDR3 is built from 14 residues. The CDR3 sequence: CASSQDLGNQPQHF. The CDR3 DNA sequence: TGTGCCAGCAGCCAAGATCTGGGGAATCAGCCCCAGCATTTT. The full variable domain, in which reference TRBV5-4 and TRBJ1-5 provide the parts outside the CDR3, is ETGVTQSPTHLIKTRGQQVTLRCSSQSGHNTVSWYQQALGQGPQFIFQYYREEENGRGNFPPRFSGLQFPNYSSELNVNALELDDSALYLCASSQDLGNQPQHFGDGTRLSIL.

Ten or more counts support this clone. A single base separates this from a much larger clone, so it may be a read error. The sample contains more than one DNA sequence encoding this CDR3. Here the CDR3 reads CASSGQGGNTDTQYF. The CDR3 DNA reads as TGTGCCAGCAGCGGCCAGGGGGGGAACACAGATACGCAGTATTTT. The chain couples TRBV7-3 to TRBJ2-3; perhaps D is TRBD1 or TRBD2 (7 bases each). The germline V gene encodes CDR1 SGHTA and CDR2 FQGTGA. The CDR3 consists of 15 residues. V was pared by 5 bases and J by 2 bases, with 14 bases between.

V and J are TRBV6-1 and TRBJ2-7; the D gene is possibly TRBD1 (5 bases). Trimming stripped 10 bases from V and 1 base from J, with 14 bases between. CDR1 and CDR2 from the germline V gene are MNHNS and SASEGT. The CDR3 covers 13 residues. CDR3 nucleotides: TGTGCCATCAGCCTGGGGCAGTCCTACGAGCAGTACTTC. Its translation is CAISLGQSYEQYF.